The 9 T cell receptor beta chains presented below share a single source sample, sequenced in a study of CD4 T cells in relation to SARS-CoV-2 and coronaviruses. The assay was immunoSEQ multiplex PCR, and TCRdb's table has in-frame clones only and misses some. The sample includes tens of thousands of clones, more than 65% seen only once; the top ten take 15% to 20%. These TCRs are of unknown antigen specificity. The unexposed donors gave CD4+ T cells in about 2010-2019, prior to COVID-19. The cells were cultured for under 13 days before CD4+ T cells were isolated. The sequenced sample was CD4+ T cells from PBMCs, cultured in vitro. All receptors come from a human donor in good health.

The chain recombines TRBV2 with TRBJ1-3; D gene ambiguous. Trimming stripped 5 bases from V and 0 bases from J, with 5 bases between. Germline assignment: CDR1 SNHLY and CDR2 FYNNEI. This CDR3 is built from 13 residues. The CDR3: CASSSSSGNTIYF. The CDR3 DNA reads TGTGCCAGCAGTTCTTCCTCTGGAAACACCATATATTTT.

This clone was observed a few times. V and J are TRBV28 and TRBJ1-1; D is uncertain. Germline V gene lookup returns CDR1 MDHEN and CDR2 SYDVKM. V was cut by 6 bases and J by 8 bases, with 13 bases left in between. CDR3 length: 12 amino acids. The CDR3 here is CASSKVRREAFF. CDR3 bases: TGTGCCAGCAGCAAAGTTCGTAGAGAAGCTTTCTTT.

V gene TRBV6-1 combines with J gene TRBJ1-3, with no clear D. Germline V gene lookup returns CDR1 MNHNS and CDR2 SASEGT. V lost 0 bases and J lost 7, with 10 bases in between. There are 14 residues in the CDR3. In nucleotides, the CDR3 is TGTGCCAGCAGTGAAGCGAGAAAGGGCAACACCATATATTTT. It encodes CASSEARKGNTIYF.

This clone was recorded a few times. The CDR3 protein is CASGGTGVRETQYF. The CDR3 nucleotides read TGTGCCAGTGGAGGAACAGGGGTGAGAGAGACCCAGTACTTC. V gene TRBV2 combines with J gene TRBJ2-5; 7 bases fit TRBD1. With 9 bases clipped from V and 4 bases from J, the junction kept 11 bases outside the gene matches. The CDR3 is 14 residues long. Per the germline V gene, CDR1 is SNHLY and CDR2 is FYNNEI.

The chain recombines TRBV7-3 with TRBJ2-1; 7 bases map to TRBD1. V dropped 7 bases and J dropped 6; count of bases not matched to a gene: 9. This CDR3 is 14 amino acids long. Germline V CDR1 and CDR2: SGHTA, FQGTGA. The CDR3 DNA reads as TGTGCCAGCAAAAGGTCAGGGGGAGCCAATGAGCAGTTCTTC. This sequence encodes CASKRSGGANEQFF.

The gene calls are TRBV10-1 and TRBJ2-3, with TRBD2 identical over 11 bases. Germline V gene data show CDR1 as WNHNN and CDR2 as SYGVQD (reference sequence). The CDR3 consists of 18 residues. With 6 bases clipped from V and 4 bases from J, the junction kept 15 bases outside the gene matches. The CDR3 nucleotides read TGCGCCAGCAGCCGAGCGGCGGGGCTAGCGGGAGGAGCAGATACGCAGTATTTT. This gives the protein CASSRAAGLAGGADTQYF.

CDR3 DNA: TGCGCCAGCAGCCAAGATTCACGAGGGTACGAGCAGTACTTC. Protein: CASSQDSRGYEQYF. This sequence joins TRBV4-1 and TRBJ2-7; D is perhaps TRBD2 (5 bases). The CDR3 is 14 residues long. Trimming cost V 0 bases and J 4 bases, with 10 bases left between them. Germline CDR1 MGHRA, CDR2 YSYEKL.

The chain employs TRBV11-1 and TRBJ2-7; D remains unclear. Germline V gene sequence: CDR1 SGHAT, CDR2 FQDESV (reference sequence). V gave up 5 bases and J gave up 0 bases, with 8 bases separating them. The CDR3 sequence is 13 residues long. Here the CDR3 reads CASSEAASYEQYF. CDR3 DNA: TGTGCCAGCAGCGAGGCGGCCTCCTACGAGCAGTACTTC.

V is TRBV30 and J is TRBJ1-1; D remains unclear. The CDR3 consists of 13 residues. Germline V lookup: CDR1 GTSNPN, CDR2 SVGIG (reference sequence). The V gene lost 2 bases and the J gene lost 0 bases, with 7 bases spanning the gap. The CDR3, as DNA: TGTGCCTGGAGTCGCACCATGAACACTGAAGCTTTCTTT. It is translated as CAWSRTMNTEAFF.